Each of the 11 T cell receptor beta chains below was sequenced from the same sample in a study of blood T cell repertoires in COVID-19. Profiled with immunoSEQ multiplex PCR; TCRdb holds only in-frame clones, not every one. The sample holds approximately 150,000 clones; around 84% are singletons and the top ten take less than 9%. The sample taken for sequencing was peripheral blood. These TCRs come from a man younger than 45 with COVID-19, enrolled during active disease.

This clone occurred once. The chain couples TRBV20-1 to TRBJ2-7; D may be TRBD1 (6 bases). Deletions cut 6 bases from V and 5 bases from J, with 11 bases between. Germline CDR1 is DFQATT and CDR2 is SNEGSKA (reference sequence). The CDR3 is made up of 11 amino acids. The CDR3 is CSAKKGDEQYF. The CDR3 DNA sequence: TGCAGTGCAAAAAAGGGGGACGAGCAGTACTTC.

The CDR3 DNA reads as TGTGCCAGCAGCAAAGCGAGTGGGGGGGTGGAGGGCTACACCTTC. Translation gives CASSKASGGVEGYTF. The chain has TRBV21-1 and TRBJ1-2. TRBV21-1 is a known pseudogene. CDR3 length: 15 amino acids.

In nucleotides, the CDR3 is TGTGCCTGGAGTGGCCCCGCAGAGGAGCTGTTTTTT. Its protein product is CAWSGPAEELFF. The chain uses TRBV30 and TRBJ2-2, with D uncertain. The length of the CDR3 is 12 residues. The V gene lost 1 base and the J gene lost 10 bases, with 10 bases spanning the gap. Per the germline V gene, CDR1 is GTSNPN and CDR2 is SVGIG (reference sequence).

A single count supports this clone. The V gene is TRBV7-2, the J gene TRBJ2-1, with 8 positions matching TRBD1. The V and J ends lost 2 bases and 5 bases, in that order; junction bases with no gene match: 11. The CDR3 has 17 amino acids. Germline loops: CDR1 SGHTA, CDR2 FQGNSA. CDR3 loop: CASSLYRTGSRNNEQFF. The CDR3 nucleotides are TGTGCCAGCAGCTTATACCGGACAGGGAGTAGGAACAATGAGCAGTTCTTC.

This chain uses TRBV19 with TRBJ1-2, with TRBD1 as a possible D gene (5 bases). The CDR3 has 16 residues. Germline V gene data show CDR1 as LNHDA and CDR2 as SQIVND (reference sequence). V was pared by 7 bases and J by 2 bases, with 20 bases between. This chain's CDR3 is CASTPHRGGRNYGYTF. CDR3 coding DNA: TGTGCCAGTACCCCCCACCGCGGGGGGAGGAACTATGGCTACACCTTC.

This sequence joins TRBV6-1 and TRBJ2-3; D gene ambiguous. This CDR3 has 11 amino acids. Trimming left V 3 bases short and J 7 bases short, with 5 bases between. Germline CDR1 and CDR2: MNHNS and SASEGT. CDR3 loop: CASSEGYTQYF. In DNA form, the CDR3 reads TGTGCCAGCAGTGAGGGCTATACGCAGTATTTT.

This clone was observed once. The J gene is TRBJ1-2, the V gene TRBV27; no clear D gene. The CDR3 contains 13 residues. In germline, CDR1 is MNHEY, CDR2 SMNVEV (reference sequence). Trimming left V 6 bases short and J 2 bases short, with 10 bases between. The DNA for the CDR3 is TGTGCCAGCAGAGAACATAACAACTATGGCTACACCTTC. Its translation is CASREHNNYGYTF.

The V and J genes are TRBV25-1 and TRBJ2-2; D might be TRBD1 (5 bases). V was trimmed by 7 bases and J by 4 bases, leaving 13 bases between them. Germline V gene sequence: CDR1 MGHDK, CDR2 SYGVNS. The CDR3 has 14 residues. CDR3 in amino acids: CASIGPGPTGELFF. The CDR3 DNA follows: TGTGCCAGCATCGGCCCAGGGCCCACCGGGGAGCTGTTTTTT.

V and J are TRBV28 and TRBJ2-7; 7 bases agree with TRBD1. Germline V gene sequence: CDR1 MDHEN, CDR2 SYDVKM. Losses at the gene ends were 3 bases for V and 5 bases for J; bases not matched to a gene: 4. This CDR3 has 13 amino acids. CDR3 amino acids: CASSFQGVDEQYF. In nucleotides, the CDR3 is TGTGCCAGCAGTTTCCAGGGGGTAGACGAGCAGTACTTC.

The rearrangement joins TRBV5-4 to TRBJ1-6; 11 bases agree with TRBD1. Germline values: CDR1 SGHNT, CDR2 YYREEE (reference sequence). CDR3 length: 15 amino acids. After removal of 3 bases from V and 9 bases from J, the junction contained 5 bases not matched to a gene. CDR3 DNA: TGTGCCAGCAGCTCCGGACAGGGGGCGTCTTCACCCCTCCACTTT. This gives the protein CASSSGQGASSPLHF.

The J gene is TRBJ2-3, the V gene TRBV6-1, with 13 bases identical to TRBD2. This CDR3 region has 16 residues. Trimming took 4 bases from V and 3 from J; bases not matched to a gene: 4. Germline-derived CDR1 and CDR2 are MNHNS and SASEGT. CDR3 in DNA: TGTGCCAGCAGTGCAGGACTAGCGGGAGATACAGATACGCAGTATTTT. It specifies CASSAGLAGDTDTQYF.